The T cell receptor beta chain described here comes from a study of cytomegalovirus exposure and HLA in healthy donors (dated by TCRdb to about 2017). Concerning the study at large: According to an earlier analysis of around 600 of the donors, about 179 million T cells yielded roughly 110 million unique TCR beta sequences and around 300 Gb of sequence data. Roughly 300 gigabases of sequencing data and 91 million or so unique TCR sequences made up an early release that covered fewer than 650 HLA-typed donors. Of the 300 to 500 genotyped donors, more than 75% were placed in the genetic ancestry cluster associated with self-reported Caucasian donors. The study aimed to test whether cataloging public T cell receptors could reveal signatures of past pathogen exposure. The study profiled the T cell repertoires of around 700 subjects by immunosequencing and related them to cytomegalovirus serostatus. In addition to the first cohort of roughly 670 subjects, a separate validation cohort of 100 to 150 different subjects was used. To predict cytomegalovirus infection status, the study brought together high-throughput TCR immunosequencing, statistical association of individual TCRs with disease status, and machine learning. To study patterns of TCR occurrence, a later analysis re-analyzed previously published TCR beta repertoires from around 700 donors and added high-resolution HLA genotyping. The later analysis used no new phenotypic data to find candidate immune exposures, relying instead on TCR beta sequences and their occurrence across donors. To decide whether each TCR beta V gene segment behaved as functional or pseudogenic, an earlier analysis of 587 of the donors relied on high-throughput TCR beta sequencing. Donor age, sex, ethnicity and CMV serostatus were collected together with the repertoire data. A later genetic analysis used genome-wide SNP genotypes for about 60% of the roughly 670 donors, treating that subset as a discovery cohort. All discovery cohort repertoires had been generated using a single sequencing platform. HLA typing included class I and class II loci at four-digit resolution. The number of typed donors differed by locus: roughly 629-640 for A, B, C, DRB1 and DQB1; approximately 520 for DQA1; about 600 for DPA1; and about 470 for DPB1. Because of strong linkage in the cohort, roughly 5 DR-DQ haplotypes were treated as single units for association and clustering. Among roughly 400 genotyped donors of the cohort, an average of roughly 230,000 unique TCR beta nucleotide sequences was sequenced per donor, of which approximately 18% were non-productive.

The cohort was made up of hundreds of healthy bone marrow donors. All cohort members were sampled while nominally healthy, although unrecorded immune exposures were likely present. The donor was CMV seropositive and was included in the group of approximately 310 seropositive cohort members. A peripheral blood sample was collected from each donor, and TCR beta sequencing was performed on peripheral blood mononuclear cells. The Qiagen DNeasy Blood Extraction Kit was used to extract genomic DNA from the blood cell samples. Library prep was done by the immunoSEQ multiplex PCR assay. For the multiplex PCR, a mixture combining 60 forward primers for TCR Vbeta segments and 13 reverse primers for TCR Jbeta segments was used. A multiplex PCR assay on genomic DNA amplified the CDR3 region of rearranged TCR beta genes. The Illumina HiSeq System was used to sequence the amplified TCR beta libraries as 87-base-pair reads. The original pipeline was this. A later analysis tallied around 82 million unique TCR beta chains across the 550 to 850 repertoires, and approximately 11 million of those chains were shared by two or more donors. To remove PCR and sequencing errors, raw reads were error-corrected and collapsed into unique sequences using a nearest-neighbor algorithm that merged closely related sequences. Alignment of CDR3 sequences to IMGT reference sequences was used to assign V, D and J gene segments. For a sequence to be retained, a match of at least six nucleotides to both a V gene segment and a J gene segment was required. Rearrangements were classified as productive when the CDR3 lacked stop codons and remained in frame with V and J, and all other rearrangements were classified as non-productive. Following IMGT convention, CDR3 was defined as the stretch from the second conserved V-encoded cysteine to the conserved J-encoded phenylalanine. The earlier analysis of some 550 of the donors excluded any sequence lacking an unambiguous match to a single V gene segment. An earlier analysis of 587 of the donors called V segments functional above 56.7% productive rearrangements and segregating when the between-donor standard deviation exceeded 5%. To diagnose cytomegalovirus status from the catalog of TCR beta chain sequences, a statistical classification framework was built. In a later analysis, V and J genes were assigned by comparing TCR nucleotide sequences against IMGT/GENE-DB human TR gene sequences. Using the TCRdist pipeline, a later analysis assigned CDR3 sequences along with most-parsimonious VDJ recombination scenarios. A later analysis defined each TCR beta chain by its CDR3 amino acid sequence plus V-gene family, and excluded reads lacking a unique V-gene family. As a way to deal with suspected cross-contamination and a sequencing artifact, a later analysis dropped over 550 nucleotide sequences that were highly shared and had low generation probability. A later analysis calculated a clonal expansion index for each public chain from normalized within-repertoire ranks of inferred template counts. In a later analysis, generation probabilities were computed with a VDJ recombination model fitted to out-of-frame rearrangements, and the resulting probabilities were checked against IGoR. In a later analysis, hypergeometric tests were used to score TCR-TCR, TCR-HLA and TCR-CMV co-occurrence, with a repertoire-size bias correction applied to TCR pairs. To estimate false discovery rates, a later analysis permuted the HLA or CMV assignments 20 times. In a later analysis, co-occurring TCRs were grouped using DBSCAN, and TCRdist sequence similarity was added for clustering within HLA-allele-positive subsets. Repertoires with fewer than 30,000 or more than 120,000 public chains were left out of co-occurrence clustering, as were about 5 repertoires with anomalous nucleotide sharing. TCRdb stores this immuneACCESS table with in-frame sequences only. Part of the clones is absent; in the studies checked, under half of the shortfall reflects unresolved V genes, and no reason is known for the rest. Clone size and the V and J calls come from that table; the DNA yielded D and trimming. The table for this sample lists tens of thousands of clones; 78% of them were counted only once. Around 5.8% of the sample is taken by the ten largest.

General conclusions and limits of the study: According to a later analysis, most CMV-associated TCR beta chains appeared to be HLA-restricted, and the HLA associations seemed to be driven largely by CMV exposure. Roughly uniform sequencing depth across donors was assumed in presence/absence analyses, although this assumption may not hold. In vitro tests confirmed that three of the cytomegalovirus-associated TCR beta chains recognize cytomegalovirus antigens. Because HLA typing was unavailable for some donors at each locus, only the typed subset was used in association tests. In a later analysis, TCR association rates were found to vary across HLA loci, with the most associated TCRs seen for DRB1 alleles and the fewest for HLA-C alleles. The 87-base-pair reads could not distinguish some IMGT-functional V segments, including TRBV6-2 and TRBV6-3, so those segments were excluded. In a later analysis, HLA-associated TCR beta chains were found to be more clonally expanded and to have lower generation probabilities than equally common non-associated chains. In a later genetic analysis, a missense DCLRE1C variant was associated with V-gene and J-gene trimming of TCR beta chains, and the association was replicated in an independent cohort. According to the authors, the approach could potentially be generalized to other disease states and immunological phenotypes. A later analysis reported that several top co-occurrence clusters appeared linked to parvovirus B19, influenza, CMV and Epstein-Barr virus. A further reported finding was that TCR beta sequences accurately predicted the HLA-A and HLA-B alleles for most subjects in the first cohort. This cohort had only TCR beta chains sequenced, and the lack of alpha or paired-chain data limited which features could be detected. Strong co-occurrence of HLA alleles, especially DR and DQ, made assigning TCR associations to individual alleles difficult. The study listed 164 TCR beta chains as associated with cytomegalovirus. According to a later genetic analysis, donors in an Asian-associated ancestry cluster had fewer N-insertions in productive TCRs than the approximately 610-donor mean. About 15 rarely observed V segments, including chromosome 9 orphons, were excluded from the earlier analysis of several hundred of the donors because counts were too low. A later analysis associated about 18,000 TCR beta sequences with specific HLA alleles at a false discovery rate of 0.05. A cluster of highly shared sequence variants was judged likely to represent a technical artifact of the sequencing pipeline. CMV serostatus was the only immune exposure information available for the cohort. An earlier analysis of approximately 570 of the donors showed that most TCR beta V segments appeared in productive rearrangements either about 90% or about 30% of the time, which broadly matched IMGT annotations. Correlated functional status among segregating V segments might be attributable to linkage disequilibrium, but an unknown experimental factor could not be ruled out. While some public TCRs were present in many individuals, most TCR sequences turned up only very rarely across donors. The classifier was reported to diagnose cytomegalovirus status with high specificity and sensitivity in both the original cohort and the validation cohort.

Note on this clone: Its specific antigen is unknown. No much larger clone is present one base from it, and per-base qualities are unavailable.

CDR3 length: 16 amino acids, cysteine to phenylalanine. Just the 48-base CDR3 DNA is kept, in frame starting at base 1. Deletion took 7 bases off V and 0 bases off J, with a span of 16 bases between the germline ends. For CDR1 and CDR2, the germline V gene (reference sequence) lists LNHDA and SQIVND. The source material was PBMCs. This sequence uses TRBV19 and TRBJ1-5; a tentative D call is TRBD1 (5 bases match). The clonotype comes from a male donor in good health and CMV-seropositive. The nucleotide sequence is given as TGTGCCAGTATCTTGGAGGCGGGGGATAGCAATCAGCCCCAGCATTTT. Its translation reads: CASILEAGDSNQPQHF.